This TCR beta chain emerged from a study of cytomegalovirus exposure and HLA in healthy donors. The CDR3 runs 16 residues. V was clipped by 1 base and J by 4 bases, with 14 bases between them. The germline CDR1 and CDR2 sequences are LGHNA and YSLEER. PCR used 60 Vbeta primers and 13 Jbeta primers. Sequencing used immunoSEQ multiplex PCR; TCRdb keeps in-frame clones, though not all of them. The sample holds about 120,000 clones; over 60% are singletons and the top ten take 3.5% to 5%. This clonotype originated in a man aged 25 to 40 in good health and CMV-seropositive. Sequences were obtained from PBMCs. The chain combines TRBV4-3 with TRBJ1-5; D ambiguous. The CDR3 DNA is TGCGCCAGCAGCCAAGGGAGGGTTTTGGGTAATCAGCCCCAGCATTTT. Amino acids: CASSQGRVLGNQPQHF.